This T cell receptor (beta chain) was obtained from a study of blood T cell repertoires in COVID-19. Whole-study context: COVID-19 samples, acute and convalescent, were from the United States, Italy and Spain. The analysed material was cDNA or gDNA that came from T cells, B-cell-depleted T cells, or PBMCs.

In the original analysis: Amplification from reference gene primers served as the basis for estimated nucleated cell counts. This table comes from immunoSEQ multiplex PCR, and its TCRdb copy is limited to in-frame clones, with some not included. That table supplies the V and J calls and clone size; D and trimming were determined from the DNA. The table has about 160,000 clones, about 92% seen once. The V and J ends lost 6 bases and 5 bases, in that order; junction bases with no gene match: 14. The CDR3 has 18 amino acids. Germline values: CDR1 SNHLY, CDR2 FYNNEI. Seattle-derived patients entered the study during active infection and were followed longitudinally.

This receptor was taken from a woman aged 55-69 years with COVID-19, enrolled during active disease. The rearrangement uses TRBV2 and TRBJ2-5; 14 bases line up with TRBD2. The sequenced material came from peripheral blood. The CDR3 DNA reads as TGTGCCAGCAGAGGGACTAGCGGGGGCGCCCCGGACTTGGAGACCCAGTACTTC. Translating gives CASRGTSGGAPDLETQYF.